The rows below give T cell receptor beta chains drawn from one sample of a study of cytomegalovirus exposure and HLA in healthy donors. TCRdb's table, derived via immunoSEQ multiplex PCR, lists solely in-frame clones and lacks some. The sample lists under 200,000 clones, around 85% occurring once. Sequencing was done on a sample of PBMCs. Every receptor here comes from a woman aged 25 to 39 in good health and CMV-seronegative. Both conserved end residues are part of each CDR3. A D gene is named only where the DNA matches it firmly. Some rows have no size entry. The others give once, few or many, or a class for an expanded clone.

clone_size j_call d_call v_call cdr3_aa cdr3_nt
. TRBJ2-7 . TRBV7-9 CASSLTAGLYEQYF TGTGCCAGCAGCTTAACAGCGGGCCTCTACGAGCAGTACTTC
. TRBJ2-3 TRBD2 TRBV15 CATSIGTSGNPGTQYF TGTGCCACCAGCATAGGGACTAGCGGTAATCCCGGTACGCAGTATTTT
. TRBJ2-1 . TRBV7-9 CASSLEAGSGHEQFF TGTGCCAGCAGCTTAGAGGCGGGAAGCGGGCATGAGCAGTTCTTC
. TRBJ2-7 . TRBV7-2 CASSLAGSGPSYEQYF TGTGCCAGCAGCTTAGCGGGTAGCGGACCCTCCTACGAGCAGTACTTC
. TRBJ2-3 TRBD1 TRBV5-1 CASRRDRGLGTDTQYF TGCGCCAGCAGGCGGGACAGGGGTTTGGGAACAGATACGCAGTATTTT
. TRBJ1-3 TRBD1 TRBV15 CATSRDPWDRVSGNTIYF TGTGCCACCAGCAGAGATCCATGGGACAGGGTAAGTGGAAACACCATATATTTT
. TRBJ2-1 TRBD2 TRBV27 CASRLAGGPHNEQFF TGTGCCAGCAGGTTAGCGGGAGGGCCTCACAATGAGCAGTTCTTC
. TRBJ2-7 TRBD2 TRBV5-1 CASSLDGTSFYEQYF TGCGCCAGCAGCTTGGACGGGACTAGCTTTTACGAGCAGTACTTC
. TRBJ1-4 . TRBV18 CASTRGGTTNEKLFF TGTGCCAGCACGAGGGGAGGTACAACTAATGAAAAACTGTTTTTT
. TRBJ1-2 . TRBV7-2 CASSEAQVTEGYTF TGTGCCAGCAGCGAAGCACAGGTTACCGAGGGCTACACCTTC
. TRBJ2-7 . TRBV9 CASSVGGPPYEQYF TGTGCCAGCAGCGTAGGGGGCCCCCCCTACGAGCAGTACTTC
once TRBJ1-5 TRBD1 TRBV2 CASRGQGVVPQHF TGTGCCAGCAGGGGACAGGGAGTCGTCCCCCAGCATTTT
. TRBJ2-7 TRBD1 TRBV29-1 CSAVTGGRYEQYF TGCAGCGCTGTTACAGGGGGTCGCTACGAGCAGTACTTC
once TRBJ2-3 TRBD2 TRBV7-8 CASSLSLAGSDTQYF TGTGCCAGCAGCTTAAGCCTAGCGGGTTCAGATACGCAGTATTTT
. TRBJ2-5 TRBD1 TRBV29-1 CSVGGGAETQYF TGCAGCGTTGGAGGGGGCGCCGAGACCCAGTACTTC
. TRBJ2-2 . TRBV4-3 CASSQSTGTNTGELFF TGCGCCAGCAGCCAATCAACAGGCACGAACACCGGGGAGCTGTTTTTT
. TRBJ1-4 . TRBV27 CATRGAVTNEKLFF TGTGCCACCCGAGGCGCAGTCACTAATGAAAAACTGTTTTTT
. TRBJ1-5 TRBD1 TRBV19 CATEGWGQENGGSNQPQHF TGTGCCACCGAGGGGTGGGGACAGGAAAACGGGGGCAGCAATCAGCCCCAGCATTTT
once TRBJ2-3 TRBD1 TRBV7-3 CASSSGQGADTQYF TGTGCCAGCAGCTCCGGACAGGGCGCAGATACGCAGTATTTT
. TRBJ2-5 TRBD1 TRBV15 CATSRGDRETQYF TGTGCCACCAGCAGAGGGGACAGAGAGACCCAGTACTTC
. TRBJ2-7 . TRBV6-5 CASSLVGGGFTYEQYF TGTGCCAGCAGTTTAGTCGGGGGAGGATTCACCTACGAGCAGTACTTC
. TRBJ1-3 . TRBV4-1 CASSPGVLNTIYF TGCGCCAGCAGCCCAGGGGTGTTGAACACCATATATTTT
once TRBJ1-2 TRBD1 TRBV6-5 CASSRTGGDGYTF TGTGCCAGCAGTCGGACAGGGGGCGATGGCTACACCTTC
. TRBJ2-3 TRBD2 TRBV5-5 CASSLANVAGGSQYF TGTGCCAGCAGCTTGGCCAACGTGGCGGGAGGCTCGCAGTATTTT
. TRBJ2-5 TRBD2 TRBV7-9 CASSSTSGGETQYF TGTGCCAGCAGCTCGACCTCGGGGGGAGAGACCCAGTACTTC
. TRBJ1-4 . TRBV5-8 CASSLWAGTTNEKLFF TGTGCCAGCAGCTTGTGGGCGGGGACAACTAATGAAAAACTGTTTTTT
. TRBJ2-3 . TRBV7-2 CASSYSGGSDTQYF TGTGCCAGCAGTTACAGTGGGGGGAGCGATACGCAGTATTTT
. TRBJ2-5 TRBD1 TRBV5-6 CASSVTGGVTQYF TGTGCCAGCAGCGTCACAGGGGGAGTGACCCAGTACTTC
. TRBJ2-7 TRBD1 TRBV28 CASYGQGSSYEQYF TGTGCCAGCTACGGACAGGGGTCTTCCTACGAGCAGTACTTC
. TRBJ2-3 . TRBV18 CASSPPEAIDTQYF TGTGCCAGCTCACCACCCGAGGCAATAGATACGCAGTATTTT
. TRBJ2-1 TRBD2 TRBV28 CASSWASTSGAFYNEQFF TGTGCCAGCAGTTGGGCCTCTACTAGCGGGGCTTTTTACAATGAGCAGTTCTTC
once TRBJ2-3 TRBD2 TRBV10-1 CASSESSGGVFSDTQYF TGCGCCAGCAGTGAGTCAAGCGGGGGAGTGTTCTCAGATACGCAGTATTTT
. TRBJ2-7 . TRBV5-1 CASSSPLFEQYF TGCGCCAGCAGCTCTCCCCTCTTCGAGCAGTACTTC
. TRBJ2-5 TRBD2 TRBV7-8 CASSLGPRTRKETQYF TGTGCCAGCAGCTTAGGCCCTCGGACTAGAAAAGAGACCCAGTACTTC
. TRBJ2-7 TRBD1 TRBV19 CASRGTGHPSYEQYF TGTGCCAGTAGGGGGACAGGACATCCTTCCTACGAGCAGTACTTC
once TRBJ2-2 . TRBV5-1 CASSQAGTNTGELFF TGCGCCAGCAGCCAGGCAGGGACGAACACCGGGGAGCTGTTTTTT
. TRBJ1-6 . TRBV11-2 CASSLDGGNNSPLHF TGTGCCAGCAGCTTAGATGGGGGGAATAATTCACCCCTCCACTTT
. TRBJ2-2 . TRBV12-5 CASGLVWGGDTGELFF TGTGCTAGTGGTTTGGTATGGGGGGGCGACACCGGGGAGCTGTTTTTT
. TRBJ2-1 . TRBV5-1 CASSYRDTSYNEQFF TGCGCCAGCAGCTACCGGGACACCTCCTACAATGAGCAGTTCTTC
. TRBJ2-2 . TRBV4-1 CASSQDRGGTGELFF TGCGCCAGCAGCCAAGATCGAGGGGGCACCGGGGAGCTGTTTTTT
. TRBJ1-1 . TRBV27 CASSLTFGLTEAFF TGTGCCAGCAGTTTAACCTTTGGACTCACTGAAGCTTTCTTT
. TRBJ2-1 TRBD1 TRBV6-5 CASSYRGTGNNEQFF TGTGCCAGCAGTTATCGGGGGACAGGCAACAATGAGCAGTTCTTC
. TRBJ2-1 TRBD1 TRBV7-2 CASSSRTGYNEQFF TGTGCCAGCAGCTCCAGGACAGGTTACAATGAGCAGTTCTTC
. TRBJ1-5 TRBD1 TRBV28 CASSFYAGQGNQPQHF TGTGCCAGCAGTTTTTACGCGGGACAGGGCAATCAGCCCCAGCATTTT
. TRBJ2-2 . TRBV5-4 CAIQASATGELFF TGTGCCATCCAGGCTAGCGCAACCGGGGAGCTGTTTTTT
. TRBJ2-3 . TRBV5-1 CASREVAVGDTQYF TGCGCCAGCAGGGAGGTAGCGGTGGGAGATACGCAGTATTTT
. TRBJ2-7 TRBD2 TRBV7-2 CASSLNRQRGGSYEQYF TGTGCCAGCAGCTTAAATCGCCAGCGGGGGGGCTCCTACGAGCAGTACTTC
. TRBJ2-5 . TRBV19 CASSNQGSSQETQYF TGTGCCAGTAGTAACCAGGGATCGTCCCAGGAGACCCAGTACTTC
. TRBJ2-7 TRBD1 TRBV6-5 CASSYSRTTGYYEQYF TGTGCCAGCAGTTACTCCCGGACGACAGGGTACTACGAGCAGTACTTC
. TRBJ2-2 . TRBV12-5 CASGLVPRSRLGTGELFF TGTGCTAGTGGTTTGGTACCTCGCAGTCGACTAGGGACCGGGGAGCTGTTTTTT